The text below deals with one T cell receptor (beta chain). This sample was included in a study of T cells in Graves' hyperthyroidism and ophthalmopathy. This CDR3 spans 16 amino acids. V lost 5 bases and J lost 6; bases outside the gene matches: 8. Germline CDR1 reads SGHTA; CDR2 reads FQGTGA. Amplification yielded TCR beta CDR3 regions, with RNA transcripts as the source. TCR CDR3 underwent first-round RT-PCR with the HTBI primer set. TCRdb re-called the multiplex PCR reads through MiXCR, storing one row per CDR3 protein. The profile shows about 200,000 distinct CDR3 sequences, approximately 20% of them singletons.

This chain joins TRBV7-3 and TRBJ2-7; TRBD2 aligns across 15 bases. Input material: blood. The receptor comes from a man in his forties with Graves' hyperthyroidism. CDR3 region: CASSNGLAGGQGEQYF. The CDR3 DNA is TGTGCCAGCAGCAACGGACTAGCGGGGGGGCAGGGCGAGCAGTACTTC.